Below are 15 T cell receptor beta chains sequenced from a single sample in a study of T cell changes during pregnancy in multiple sclerosis. The data were produced by immunoSEQ multiplex PCR, yet TCRdb's version contains in-frame clones alone and is incomplete. Of some 80,000 clones in the sample, 90% to 95% were seen once. The sample was peripheral blood, taken in the first trimester of pregnancy. Receptors originate from a female donor with multiple sclerosis, enrolled in a pregnancy study.

The rearrangement links TRBV5-1 to TRBJ2-3; no clear D. Looked up from germline, CDR1 is SGHRS and CDR2 is YFSETQ. V lost 0 bases to trimming and J lost 0 bases, with 17 bases between them. The CDR3 is 18 residues long. CDR3 nucleotides: TGCGCCAGCAGCTTGGAGACACTCAAGGTTGCTAGCACAGATACGCAGTATTTT. Its protein is CASSLETLKVASTDTQYF.

V usage is TRBV30 and J usage is TRBJ1-2; maybe TRBD1 (6 bases). Trimming took off 5 bases at V and 0 bases at J, with 13 bases between the two ends. Germline lookup yields CDR1 GTSNPN and CDR2 SVGIG (reference sequence). The CDR3 length is 14 residues. Here the CDR3 DNA reads TGTGCCTGGGCGAGGGGGGGGACTAACTATGGCTACACCTTC. Its protein is CAWARGGTNYGYTF.

The genes are TRBV7-6 and TRBJ2-1; 12 bases match TRBD2. V shed 1 base, J shed 3 bases, and the junction held 4 bases outside the gene matches. The CDR3 has 17 residues. The germline V gene has CDR1 SGHVS and CDR2 FNYEAQ. The CDR3 DNA reads as TGTGCCAGCAGCTTAGACACTAGCGGGGGGTTCTACAATGAGCAGTTCTTC. This translates into CASSLDTSGGFYNEQFF.

The chain joins TRBV7-9 to TRBJ2-1, with D hard to call. V gave up 1 base and J gave up 8 bases, with 15 bases separating them. The CDR3 length is 15 residues. Germline loops: CDR1 SEHNR, CDR2 FQNEAQ (reference sequence). The CDR3 DNA reads as TGTGCCAGCAGCTTAGGAGTAGTATTGAACGATGAGCAGTTCTTC. This codes for CASSLGVVLNDEQFF. The full variable domain, in which reference TRBV7-9 and TRBJ2-1 provide the parts outside the CDR3, is DTGVSQNPRHKITKRGQNVTFRCDPISEHNRLYWYRQTLGQGPEFLTYFQNEAQLEKSRLLSDRFSAERPKGSFSTLEIQRTEQGDSAMYLCASSLGVVLNDEQFFGPGTRLTVL.

V and J are TRBV4-2 and TRBJ1-3; a possible D gene is TRBD1 (5 bases). Per germline, CDR1 LGHNA and CDR2 YNFKEQ. This CDR3 comprises 14 residues. Trimming removed 4 bases from V and 0 bases from J, with 7 bases in between. CDR3 bases: TGTGCCAGCAGCCCGGACACCTCTGGAAACACCATATATTTT. It yields the protein CASSPDTSGNTIYF.

V and J are TRBV6-6 and TRBJ1-1; 10 positions match TRBD1. The germline CDR1 and CDR2 sequences are MNHNY and SVGAGI (reference sequence). Trimming took 5 bases from V and 2 from J; bases not matched to a gene: 5. This CDR3 contains 15 residues. CDR3: CASSRLTGGNTEAFF. The CDR3 nucleotides are TGTGCCAGCAGTCGGCTGACAGGGGGCAACACTGAAGCTTTCTTT.

This sequence joins TRBV29-1 and TRBJ2-5; 8 bases match TRBD1. The junction had 6 bases not matched to a gene; V was cut back by 6 bases and J by 6 bases. In germline, CDR1 is SQVTM, CDR2 ANQGSEA. CDR3 size: 12 residues. The CDR3 coding sequence is TGCAGCGTGGGTGGACAGGGAAAGACCCAGTACTTC. Translating gives CSVGGQGKTQYF.

The rearrangement joins TRBV5-1 to TRBJ2-3, with 11 bases lining up with TRBD2. Germline assignment: CDR1 SGHRS and CDR2 YFSETQ. The V segment lost 0 bases and the J segment 2 bases; nucleotides outside the gene matches: 2. This CDR3 has 16 residues. The DNA for the CDR3 is TGCGCCAGCAGCTTGGTAGCGGGGGGGCCCACAGATACGCAGTATTTT. It is translated as CASSLVAGGPTDTQYF.

The chain employs TRBV19 and TRBJ1-3, with D tentatively TRBD1 (5 bases). The CDR3 is 18 residues long. V was pared by 6 bases and J by 0 bases, with 21 bases between. Germline loops: CDR1 LNHDA, CDR2 SQIVND (reference sequence). Written as DNA, the CDR3 is TGTGCCAGTAGCACGACCTCTCGACGGGGGAGCTCTGGAAACACCATATATTTT. Its protein is CASSTTSRRGSSGNTIYF.

The rearrangement links TRBV29-1 to TRBJ2-7, with 7 bases fitting TRBD1. CDR1 and CDR2 from the germline V gene are SQVTM and ANQGSEA. This CDR3 comprises 12 residues. V gave up 6 bases and J gave up 2 bases; unmatched junction bases: 4. In DNA, the CDR3 is TGCAGCGTGGCAGACAGGGCCTACGAGCAGTACTTC. This codes for CSVADRAYEQYF.

This clone was recorded only once. In nucleotides, the CDR3 is TGTGCCAGCAGTTTAGGGGACAGGGGCTATGGCTACACCTTC. It encodes CASSLGDRGYGYTF. This chain connects TRBV28 to TRBJ1-2; 10 bases are shared with TRBD1. Germline CDR1 is MDHEN and CDR2 is SYDVKM. The trim removed 2 bases at V and 4 bases at J, leaving 1 base unmatched. CDR3 length equals 14 residues.

This chain connects TRBV30 to TRBJ2-5; a possible D gene is TRBD2 (5 bases). The CDR3 contains 13 residues. Germline CDR1 GTSNPN, CDR2 SVGIG (reference sequence). V lost 5 bases, J lost 5 bases, and 15 bases lay in between. CDR3 protein: CAWALLVSETQYF. In DNA form, the CDR3 reads TGTGCCTGGGCCTTACTAGTGTCGGAGACCCAGTACTTC.

The chain carries TRBV6-6 and TRBJ1-2; 9 nucleotides agree with TRBD1. With 4 bases clipped from V and 6 bases from J, the junction kept 3 bases outside the gene matches. There are 13 residues in the CDR3. Germline assignment: CDR1 MNHNY and CDR2 SVGAGI (reference sequence). CDR3 nucleotides: TGTGCCAGCAGTTCACAGGGGGCAGATGGCTACACCTTC. This codes for CASSSQGADGYTF.

The chain recombines TRBV27 with TRBJ1-1, with D hard to call. The CDR3 runs to 11 residues. Trimming cost V 6 bases and J 2 bases, with 4 bases left between them. Germline CDR1 reads MNHEY; CDR2 reads SMNVEV (reference sequence). CDR3 in amino acids: CASRTNTEAFF. In nucleotides, the CDR3 is TGTGCCAGCAGGACAAACACTGAAGCTTTCTTT.

This chain connects TRBV9 to TRBJ2-3, with 11 bases identical to TRBD2. This CDR3 has 16 amino acids. After removal of 0 bases from V and 6 bases from J, the junction contained 6 bases not matched to a gene. CDR1 is SGDLS and CDR2 is YYNGEE in the germline V gene. Here the CDR3 reads CASSVVTSGRVDTQYF. The CDR3 DNA reads as TGTGCCAGCAGCGTAGTAACTAGCGGGAGAGTGGATACGCAGTATTTT.